A single sample is the source of the 22 T cell receptor beta chains below, sequenced in a study of T cell responses to AZD1222 COVID-19 vaccine. Libraries were prepared by immunoSEQ multiplex PCR; TCRdb keeps only in-frame clonotypes and omits some of them. This table holds about 160,000 clones, 88% found once. The source was peripheral blood, collected 28 days after the second AZD1222 dose. Receptors originate from an adult who received the AZD1222 COVID-19 vaccine.

The chain joins TRBV5-1 to TRBJ1-2; D unclear. The CDR3 consists of 14 residues. Germline CDR1 reads SGHRS; CDR2 reads YFSETQ. Trimming pared 0 bases from V and 6 bases from J, leaving 12 bases between. The CDR3 spells CASSLVRLGDGYTF. DNA for the CDR3: TGCGCCAGCAGCTTGGTGCGCCTCGGGGATGGCTACACCTTC.

The chain joins TRBV18 to TRBJ1-1; tentatively, D is TRBD1 (6 bases). With 3 bases removed from V and 4 bases from J, the gap between germline ends came to 21 bases. Germline CDR1 KGHSH, CDR2 LQKENI. The CDR3 spans 17 residues. The chain's CDR3 is CASSPRDRTHTSTEAFF. DNA for the CDR3: TGTGCCAGCTCACCGCGTGACAGGACACACACAAGCACTGAAGCTTTCTTT.

The chain carries TRBV6-5 and TRBJ2-2, with 7 bases matching TRBD1. The V segment lost 7 bases and the J segment 2 bases; nucleotides outside the gene matches: 7. Germline assignment: CDR1 MNHEY and CDR2 SVGAGI. The CDR3 totals 15 residues. CDR3 sequence: CASTLQGFNTGELFF. The CDR3 region has the DNA TGTGCCAGCACTCTACAGGGGTTTAACACCGGGGAGCTGTTTTTT.

CDR3 nucleotides: TGTGCCAGCAGTTACCCAACTAGCGGGGGGACCGATGAGCAGTTCTTC. This sequence encodes CASSYPTSGGTDEQFF. This chain links TRBV6-5 with TRBJ2-1, with TRBD2 matching over 12 bases. Per germline, CDR1 MNHEY and CDR2 SVGAGI. V was clipped by 2 bases and J by 8 bases; unmatched bases: 7. This CDR3 is 16 amino acids long.

The genes are TRBV7-2 and TRBJ1-1; no reliable D call. Germline lookup yields CDR1 SGHTA and CDR2 FQGNSA. Deletions cut 5 bases from V and 3 bases from J, with 7 bases between. The CDR3 is 12 amino acids. Written as DNA, the CDR3 is TGTGCCAGCAGCGAAGGCTACACTGAAGCTTTCTTT. This sequence encodes CASSEGYTEAFF.

This chain connects TRBV6-5 to TRBJ2-5; D may be TRBD1 (5 bases). CDR3 length equals 14 residues. The V end was cut by 11 bases, the J end by 7 bases, with 23 bases between. In germline, CDR1 is MNHEY, CDR2 SVGAGI. For the CDR3, the DNA is TGTGCCTCCACCGCCGGCAGGGAAGGAGTGACCCAGTACTTC. Its protein product is CASTAGREGVTQYF.

The V gene is TRBV18, the J gene TRBJ2-1; D might be TRBD1 or TRBD2, each matching 5 bases. Germline-derived CDR1 and CDR2 are KGHSH and LQKENI. V was trimmed by 3 bases and J by 6 bases, leaving 15 bases between them. This CDR3 comprises 15 residues. The CDR3 sequence: CASSPLGGGVNEQFF. The CDR3 DNA follows: TGTGCCAGCTCACCTCTCGGTGGGGGAGTCAATGAGCAGTTCTTC.

This clone was observed a single time. The chain uses TRBV6-5 and TRBJ1-1, with a weak D call TRBD1 (5 bases). CDR1 and CDR2 from the germline V gene are MNHEY and SVGAGI. Trimming removed 6 bases from V and 0 bases from J, with 14 bases in between. The CDR3 loop spans 15 amino acids. The CDR3 DNA reads as TGTGCCAGCAGGTGGATGGGGGTTCTGAACACTGAAGCTTTCTTT. Its translation is CASRWMGVLNTEAFF.

This chain connects TRBV3-1 (or the pseudogene TRBV3-2) to TRBJ2-5; D unclear. Between the trimmed V and J ends, which lost 2 bases and 4 bases, there was a span of 2 bases. This CDR3 spans 11 amino acids. Germline V gene lookup returns CDR1 LGHDT and CDR2 YNNKEL (reference sequence). In DNA form, the CDR3 reads TGTGCCAGCAGCCAAATAGAGACCCAGTACTTC. Translated, it gives CASSQIETQYF.

V is TRBV10-2 and J is TRBJ2-1; D unresolved. Trimming left V 3 bases short and J 5 bases short, with 14 bases between. The CDR3 is 15 amino acids. The germline CDR1 and CDR2 sequences are WSHSY and SAAADI. CDR3 residues: CASSDPQYSNNEQFF. CDR3 bases: TGCGCCAGCAGTGATCCCCAGTACAGTAACAATGAGCAGTTCTTC.

V and J are TRBV7-2 and TRBJ2-3; weak D call: TRBD2 (5 bases). V was cut by 10 bases and J by 2 bases, with 13 bases left in between. The germline gives CDR1 SGHTA, CDR2 FQGNSA. This CDR3 spans 13 amino acids. CDR3 protein: CAKETNNTDTQYF. The DNA for the CDR3 is TGTGCCAAAGAGACTAACAACACAGATACGCAGTATTTT.

This chain uses TRBV7-8 with TRBJ1-6; D may be TRBD1 (5 bases). Germline CDR1 is SGHVS and CDR2 is FQNEAQ. This CDR3 comprises 16 residues. With 7 bases removed from V and 7 bases from J, the gap between germline ends came to 20 bases. CDR3: CASNMGELRINSPLHF. CDR3 coding DNA: TGTGCCAGCAACATGGGGGAACTAAGGATCAATTCACCCCTCCACTTT. Full variable domain (rest looked up from reference TRBV7-8 and TRBJ1-6): GAGVSQSPRYKVAKRGQDVALRCDPISGHVSLFWYQQALGQGPEFLTYFQNEAQLDKSGLPSDRFFAERPEGSVSTLKIQRTQQEDSAVYLCASNMGELRINSPLHFGNGTRLTVT.

In its sample, this clone was seen a few times. This chain joins TRBV20-1 and TRBJ1-2, with unresolved D. The V end lost 3 bases, the J end lost 6 bases, and 8 bases lay between the germline ends. This CDR3 comprises 11 residues. Germline CDR1 is DFQATT and CDR2 is SNEGSKA (reference sequence). Written as DNA, the CDR3 is TGCAGTGCTAGGGACCTCCATGGCTACACCTTC. Protein: CSARDLHGYTF.

The chain couples TRBV2 to TRBJ1-6; TRBD1 aligns across 8 bases. The length of the CDR3 is 16 residues. The germline gives CDR1 SNHLY, CDR2 FYNNEI. The trim removed 8 bases at V and 9 bases at J, leaving 15 bases unmatched. In nucleotides, the CDR3 is TGTGCCAGCCGGGACAGGACCAACACTGGGGTTTCACCCCTCCACTTT. As protein: CASRDRTNTGVSPLHF. The whole variable domain, filled in from reference TRBV2 and TRBJ1-6, reads EPEVTQTPSHQVTQMGQEVILRCVPISNHLYFYWYRQILGQKVEFLVSFYNNEISEKSEIFDDQFSVERPDGSNFTLKIRSTKLEDSAMYFCASRDRTNTGVSPLHFGNGTRLTVT.

The chain couples TRBV6-1 to TRBJ2-5; 8 bases agree with TRBD1. Germline lookup yields CDR1 MNHNS and CDR2 SASEGT. CDR3 length: 16 residues. V lost 4 bases to trimming and J lost 2 bases; unmatched junction nucleotides: 9. The CDR3 region is CASSVTTGAFQETQYF. The CDR3 DNA reads TGTGCCAGCAGTGTAACGACAGGGGCCTTTCAAGAGACCCAGTACTTC.

The chain links TRBV3-1 (or the pseudogene TRBV3-2) to TRBJ1-2; D gene unclear. The V gene lost 2 bases and the J gene lost 7 bases, with 14 bases spanning the gap. The CDR3 has 14 amino acids. CDR1 and CDR2 from the germline V gene are LGHDT and YNNKEL (reference sequence). Written as DNA, the CDR3 is TGTGCCAGCAGCCAATACTGGGGAATGGTTGGCTACACCTTC. Amino acid sequence: CASSQYWGMVGYTF.

This sequence joins TRBV7-9 and TRBJ1-2, with unresolved D. Germline assignment: CDR1 SEHNR and CDR2 FQNEAQ (reference sequence). Trimming cost V 1 base and J 4 bases, with 13 bases left between them. The CDR3 is made up of 15 amino acids. The CDR3 DNA reads TGTGCCAGCAGCTTAGTAATAGGGCCGGTCTATGGCTACACCTTC. Translated: CASSLVIGPVYGYTF.

The chain joins TRBV24-1 to TRBJ1-5; TRBD1 might be the D (5 bases). The V gene's germline CDR1 is KGHDR and CDR2 SFDVKD. This CDR3 has 13 residues. Trimming took 5 bases from V and 6 from J, leaving 10 bases between them. In DNA, the CDR3 is TGTGCCACCAGTGGGGGGGTGGCTCAGCCCCAGCATTTT. As protein: CATSGGVAQPQHF.

V is TRBV18 and J is TRBJ1-5; D possibly corresponds to TRBD1 (5 bases). This CDR3 region has 17 residues. V was pared by 3 bases and J by 8 bases, with 23 bases between. Germline-derived CDR1 and CDR2 are KGHSH and LQKENI. CDR3 DNA: TGTGCCAGCTCACCCGGATCGTTCAGGGCCTGGGGGGAGCCCCAGCATTTT. It is translated as CASSPGSFRAWGEPQHF.

CDR3 residues: CASALSGNTGELFF. The CDR3 nucleotides are TGTGCTAGTGCTCTTAGTGGTAACACCGGGGAGCTGTTTTTT. The rearrangement links TRBV12-5 to TRBJ2-2; no definite D call. V lost 7 bases, J lost 2 bases, and 11 bases lay in between. Germline V gene lookup returns CDR1 LGHNT and CDR2 FRNRAP. This CDR3 spans 14 amino acids.

In its sample, this clone was seen a few times. This chain's CDR3 is CASRERGLGYTF. In DNA form, the CDR3 reads TGTGCCAGCAGGGAAAGGGGGCTTGGCTACACCTTC. This chain uses TRBV25-1 with TRBJ1-2, with 7 bases identical to TRBD1. Germline V gene lookup returns CDR1 MGHDK and CDR2 SYGVNS. This CDR3 has 12 amino acids. V was pared by 6 bases and J by 7 bases, with 5 bases of the junction left unmatched.

The chain is built from TRBV10-1 and TRBJ2-6, with D maybe TRBD1 (7 bases). Germline values: CDR1 WNHNN, CDR2 SYGVQD (reference sequence). There are 16 residues in the CDR3. Deletions cut 6 bases from V and 4 bases from J, with 16 bases between. The CDR3 DNA is TGCGCCAGCAGCGGAGGGGGCGCGGCGGGGGCCAACGTCCTGACTTTC. It yields the protein CASSGGGAAGANVLTF.